The next 16 T cell receptor beta chains were all read from a single sample in a study of T cells in tuberculosis. Sorting used thawed, overnight-rested PBMC stained with anti-CD3, a viability dye and GMM-loaded CD1B tetramer. CD1B tetramers were loaded with Rhodococcus equi-derived C32 glucose monomycolate. Data came from immunoSEQ multiplex PCR; TCRdb stores just in-frame clones and leaves some out. There are about 59,000 clones in the sample; 65% to 90% occur only once, and around 13% lies in the top ten. The specimen sequenced was CD1b-GMM tetramer-negative cells sorted from PBMCs. The receptors come from an adult woman with latent tuberculosis.

This clone was seen only a few times. The sample has other DNA sequences that encode this CDR3 too. The chain's CDR3 is CASSLDYRGEQFF. CDR3 DNA: TGTGCCAGCAGCTTAGACTACCGCGGGGAGCAGTTCTTC. The chain joins TRBV11-2 to TRBJ2-1; maybe TRBD2 (5 bases). CDR3 size: 13 residues. V was trimmed by 0 bases and J by 10 bases, leaving 10 bases between them. The germline gives CDR1 SGHAT, CDR2 FQNNGV.

This sequence joins TRBV7-8 and TRBJ1-1; 11 bases fit TRBD1. V gave up 4 bases and J gave up 4 bases; unmatched junction bases: 5. Germline-derived CDR1 and CDR2 are SGHVS and FQNEAQ. The CDR3 loop spans 15 amino acids. The DNA of the CDR3 is TGTGCCAGCAGCTCGGGGGACAGGGGGATCACTGAAGCTTTCTTT. This sequence encodes CASSSGDRGITEAFF.

This rearrangement joins TRBV7-9 to TRBJ2-3; 11 nucleotides line up with TRBD2. The germline V gene has CDR1 SEHNR and CDR2 FQNEAQ (reference sequence). V was pared by 1 base and J by 0 bases, with 3 bases of the junction left unmatched. The CDR3 contains 17 residues. The CDR3: CASSLGLAGGSTDTQYF. The CDR3, as DNA: TGTGCCAGCAGCTTAGGCCTAGCGGGGGGCAGCACAGATACGCAGTATTTT. Looking up the rest from reference TRBV7-9 and TRBJ2-3 gives the full variable domain: DTGVSQNPRHKITKRGQNVTFRCDPISEHNRLYWYRQTLGQGPEFLTYFQNEAQLEKSRLLSDRFSAERPKGSFSTLEIQRTEQGDSAMYLCASSLGLAGGSTDTQYFGPGTRLTVL.

The gene calls are TRBV28 and TRBJ1-3; a possible D gene is TRBD1 (6 bases). The CDR3 length is 14 residues. Germline CDR1 reads MDHEN; CDR2 reads SYDVKM. Deletions cut 5 bases from V and 2 bases from J, with 10 bases between. The CDR3 here is CASSPQGTGNTIYF. In DNA, the CDR3 is TGTGCCAGCAGTCCGCAGGGGACTGGAAACACCATATATTTT. Full variable domain (outside the CDR3, taken from reference TRBV28 and TRBJ1-3): DVKVTQSSRYLVKRTGEKVFLECVQDMDHENMFWYRQDPGLGLRLIYFSYDVKMKEKGDIPEGYSVSREKKERFSLILESASTNQTSMYLCASSPQGTGNTIYFGEGSWLTVV.

In regard to this clone: Other nucleotide sequences from this sample produce the same CDR3. The CDR3 DNA reads TGCGCCAGCAGCGCCGGACAGGGGGATTACGAGCAGTACTTC. It yields the protein CASSAGQGDYEQYF. The chain has TRBV5-1 and TRBJ2-7; 10 nucleotides match TRBD1. Germline trimming cut 4 bases from V and 4 bases from J; bases unmatched to any gene: 5. The CDR3 runs 14 residues. CDR1 and CDR2 from the germline V gene are SGHRS and YFSETQ.

The chain recombines TRBV6-6 with TRBJ1-2; tentatively, D is TRBD1 (6 bases). V shed 6 bases and J shed 8 bases, with 16 bases lying between them. Germline CDR1 is MNHNY and CDR2 is SVGAGI (reference sequence). This CDR3 is 13 amino acids long. The CDR3 region has the DNA TGTGCCAGCAGACTTCGGACAGAAACCGGCTACACCTTC. Encoded protein: CASRLRTETGYTF.

The chain carries TRBV9 and TRBJ2-5, with a tentative D call TRBD2 (6 bases). The V end lost 5 bases, the J end lost 3 bases, and 14 bases lay between the germline ends. Germline V lookup: CDR1 SGDLS, CDR2 YYNGEE. This CDR3 has 14 residues. The CDR3 bases are TGTGCCAGCAGTGGGGGACTTACAGAAGAGACCCAGTACTTC. Its protein product is CASSGGLTEETQYF.

This rearrangement joins TRBV19 to TRBJ2-3, with 8 bases aligning to TRBD2. This CDR3 region has 15 residues. CDR1 and CDR2 (germline): LNHDA, SQIVND (reference sequence). V lost 1 base and J lost 1; bases outside the gene matches: 1. In DNA form, the CDR3 reads TGTGCCAGTAGTATAGCGGGGGGGGGCACAGATACGCAGTATTTT. This translates into CASSIAGGGTDTQYF.

This clone was detected a few times. This chain connects TRBV18 to TRBJ1-5, with D tentatively TRBD1 (6 bases). The CDR3 length is 15 residues. The germline V and J ends were trimmed by 3 bases and 7 bases, with 16 bases remaining between them. The germline CDR1 and CDR2 sequences are KGHSH and LQKENI. CDR3: CASSPTGTNSQPQHF. CDR3 DNA: TGTGCCAGCTCACCCACAGGGACCAATTCCCAGCCCCAGCATTTT.

The CDR3, as DNA: TGTGCCATCAGAGGACGACAGGGGGACACTGAAGCTTTCTTT. Translated: CAIRGRQGDTEAFF. J is TRBJ1-1 and V is TRBV10-3; the match to TRBD1 covers 9 bases. The CDR3 totals 14 residues. V lost 6 bases, J lost 3 bases, and 5 bases stayed unmatched. The germline CDR1 and CDR2 sequences are ENHRY and SYGVKD.

The rearrangement uses TRBV11-2 and TRBJ2-1; D unresolved. V shed 5 bases and J shed 9 bases, with 8 bases lying between them. Germline assignment: CDR1 SGHAT and CDR2 FQNNGV. CDR3 length: 11 amino acids. The DNA for the CDR3 is TGTGCCAGCAGCGCACGGAGTGAGCAGTTCTTC. Residues: CASSARSEQFF. Full variable domain (remainder filled in from reference TRBV11-2 and TRBJ2-1): EAGVAQSPRYKIIEKRQSVAFWCNPISGHATLYWYQQILGQGPKLLIQFQNNGVVDDSQLPKDRFSAERLKGVDSTLKIQPAKLEDSAVYLCASSARSEQFFGPGTRLTVL.

This clone has only a few counts. V is TRBV2 and J is TRBJ1-5; D not resolved. The CDR3 extends over 13 amino acids. V was pared by 4 bases and J by 5 bases, with 9 bases between. Per the germline V gene, CDR1 is SNHLY and CDR2 is FYNNEI. Written as DNA, the CDR3 is TGTGCCAGCAGTGTCAGACTAGATCAGCCCCAGCATTTT. Translated, it gives CASSVRLDQPQHF.

This clone was counted between two and nine times. V and J are TRBV29-1 and TRBJ2-1; 7 positions match TRBD1. This CDR3 is built from 13 residues. Germline values: CDR1 SQVTM, CDR2 ANQGSEA. J gave up 4 bases and V 7 bases, and 7 bases lay outside the gene matches. The DNA for the CDR3 is TGCAGCGGGACGGGACAGCTTTACAATGAGCAGTTCTTC. As protein: CSGTGQLYNEQFF.

CDR3 nucleotides: TGTGCCAGCAGTTTAGGGGACAGAAACTATGGCTACACCTTC. Encoded protein: CASSLGDRNYGYTF. The genes are TRBV28 and TRBJ1-2; 7 bases map to TRBD1. With 2 bases clipped from V and 2 bases from J, the junction kept 2 bases outside the gene matches. The CDR3 spans 14 residues. Germline CDR1 is MDHEN and CDR2 is SYDVKM.

The chain recombines TRBV19 with TRBJ2-7, with 9 bases fitting TRBD1. After removal of 5 bases from V and 4 bases from J, the junction contained 6 bases not matched to a gene. Germline assignment: CDR1 LNHDA and CDR2 SQIVND (reference sequence). The CDR3 consists of 14 residues. In DNA, the CDR3 is TGTGCCAGTAGTGCGGGACAGGGTATGTACGAGCAGTACTTC. It specifies CASSAGQGMYEQYF.

In this sample, this clone turned up once. The gene calls are TRBV6-1 and TRBJ1-2; D unresolved. Trimming pared 7 bases from V and 8 bases from J, leaving 20 bases between. Germline V lookup: CDR1 MNHNS, CDR2 SASEGT. The CDR3 sequence is 14 residues long. The CDR3 is CASTSAGSPGGYTF. CDR3 sequence (DNA): TGTGCCAGCACCTCAGCTGGCAGCCCGGGAGGCTACACCTTC.